The rows below give T cell receptor beta chains drawn from one sample of a study of cytomegalovirus exposure and HLA in healthy donors. TCRdb's copy holds only in-frame clones and misses some; the assay was immunoSEQ multiplex PCR. Its table records under 200,000 clones. Input material: PBMCs. These receptors were taken from a man aged 30-40 years in good health and CMV-seronegative. Each CDR3 is given with its conserved first and last residue. The D gene is left open where the match is weak.

J gene,D gene,V gene,CDR3 protein,CDR3 DNA
TRBJ2-5,TRBD2,TRBV5-4,CASSTPSGGGPQETQYF,TGTGCCAGCAGCACCCCTAGCGGGGGGGGACCACAAGAGACCCAGTACTTC
TRBJ1-1,.,TRBV15,CATSRENRLNTEAFF,TGTGCCACCAGCAGAGAAAACAGACTGAACACTGAAGCTTTCTTT
TRBJ1-5,.,TRBV18,CASSPPGLEGGGPQHF,TGTGCCAGCTCACCACCGGGTTTGGAGGGCGGGGGGCCCCAGCATTTT
TRBJ2-1,.,TRBV11-2,CASSPPARRSAGINEQFF,TGTGCCAGCAGCCCCCCTGCGAGACGGTCTGCGGGAATCAATGAGCAGTTCTTC
TRBJ2-7,TRBD1,TRBV6-5,CASRRDSYSYEQYF,TGTGCCAGCCGCCGGGACAGCTACTCCTACGAGCAGTACTTC
TRBJ2-3,TRBD2,TRBV30,CAWSVGTSGADTQYF,TGTGCCTGGAGTGTCGGGACTAGCGGGGCAGATACGCAGTATTTT
TRBJ2-1,.,TRBV28,CASSLSQLEAFF,TGTGCCAGCAGTTTATCCCAACTAGAGGCGTTCTTC
TRBJ1-5,TRBD1,TRBV2,CASSPQGDSNQPQHF,TGTGCCAGCAGCCCACAGGGGGATAGCAATCAGCCCCAGCATTTT
TRBJ2-7,TRBD2,TRBV2,CASTMGLASPYEQYF,TGTGCCAGCACTATGGGACTAGCCAGTCCCTACGAGCAGTACTTC
TRBJ1-5,.,TRBV29-1,CSVESGGGPQHF,TGCAGCGTTGAAAGCGGCGGTGGTCCCCAGCATTTT
TRBJ2-7,.,TRBV4-3,CASSQDLGGATSYEQYF,TGCGCCAGCAGCCAAGATTTAGGAGGGGCGACCTCCTACGAGCAGTACTTC
TRBJ2-1,.,TRBV2,CASSVNLSERGRAMYEQFF,TGTGCCAGCAGTGTTAACTTGTCGGAGAGGGGGAGGGCCATGTATGAGCAGTTCTTC
TRBJ1-3,TRBD1,TRBV5-1,CASSFTGGLGNTIYF,TGCGCCAGCAGCTTTACAGGGGGTCTGGGAAACACCATATATTTT
TRBJ1-1,TRBD1,TRBV7-8,CASTRQGANTEAFF,TGTGCCAGCACTCGGCAGGGGGCGAACACTGAAGCTTTCTTT
TRBJ1-4,.,TRBV30,CAWSVGGAEKLFF,TGTGCCTGGAGTGTAGGGGGTGCTGAAAAACTGTTTTTT
TRBJ2-7,.,TRBV7-9,CASSLAGSYEQYF,TGTGCCAGCAGCTTGGCGGGCAGCTACGAGCAGTACTTC
TRBJ2-6,TRBD2,TRBV27,CASSLWGGSSGANVLTF,TGTGCCAGCAGTTTATGGGGGGGGAGCTCTGGGGCCAACGTCCTGACTTTC
TRBJ1-6,.,TRBV7-6,CASRRRDNSPLHF,TGTGCCAGCAGACGCCGAGATAATTCACCCCTCCACTTT
TRBJ1-3,TRBD1,TRBV7-2,CASSPTGTDGNTIYF,TGTGCCAGCAGCCCCACCGGGACAGATGGAAACACCATATATTTT
TRBJ1-1,.,TRBV10-1,CASSESGTVNTEAFF,TGCGCCAGCAGTGAGTCGGGTACAGTGAACACTGAAGCTTTCTTT
TRBJ1-5,.,TRBV6-1,CASSRQVSNQPQHF,TGTGCCAGCAGTAGACAGGTTAGCAATCAGCCCCAGCATTTT
TRBJ2-5,.,TRBV5-5,CASSPPGGETQYF,TGTGCCAGCAGCCCGCCTGGAGGAGAGACCCAGTACTTC
TRBJ2-7,.,TRBV10-1,CASRPTEGGRDEQYF,TGCGCCAGCAGGCCCACAGAGGGAGGTAGGGACGAGCAGTACTTC
TRBJ1-5,.,TRBV29-1,CSARAGGAQPQHF,TGCAGCGCCCGAGCGGGGGGGGCTCAGCCCCAGCATTTT
TRBJ2-7,.,TRBV20-1,CSAARVYEQYF,TGCAGTGCCGCGAGGGTCTACGAGCAGTACTTC
TRBJ2-1,TRBD2,TRBV5-1,CASSFGNSGRAGGRFF,TGCGCCAGCAGTTTTGGTAATAGCGGGAGGGCCGGGGGTCGGTTCTTC
TRBJ2-4,.,TRBV4-1,CASSQILRLRDNKNIQYF,TGCGCCAGCAGCCAGATTTTGCGTCTCCGGGACAACAAAAACATTCAGTACTTC
TRBJ2-3,TRBD2,TRBV7-8,CASSPRTSEVTDTQYF,TGTGCCAGCAGCCCGCGGACTAGCGAGGTCACAGATACGCAGTATTTT
TRBJ2-2,TRBD2,TRBV2,CASSRTSGSNTGELFF,TGTGCCAGCAGTCGAACTAGCGGTTCGAACACCGGGGAGCTGTTTTTT